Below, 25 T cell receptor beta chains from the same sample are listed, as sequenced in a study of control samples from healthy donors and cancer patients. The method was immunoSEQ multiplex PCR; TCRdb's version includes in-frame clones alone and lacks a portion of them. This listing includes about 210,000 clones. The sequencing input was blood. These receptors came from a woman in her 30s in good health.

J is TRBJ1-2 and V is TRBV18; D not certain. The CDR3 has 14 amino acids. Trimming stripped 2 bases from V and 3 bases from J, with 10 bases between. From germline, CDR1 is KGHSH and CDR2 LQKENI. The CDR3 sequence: CASSPTAADYGYTF. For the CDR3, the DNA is TGTGCCAGCTCACCAACGGCAGCAGACTATGGCTACACCTTC.

CDR3 amino acids: CASSLGIGNQPQHF. The CDR3 region has the DNA TGTGCCAGCAGCCTGGGGATAGGCAATCAGCCCCAGCATTTT. The chain combines TRBV3-1 (or the pseudogene TRBV3-2) with TRBJ1-5; D not resolved. Deletions cut 4 bases from V and 2 bases from J, with 9 bases between. The CDR3 has 14 amino acids. From germline, CDR1 is LGHDT and CDR2 YNNKEL (reference sequence).

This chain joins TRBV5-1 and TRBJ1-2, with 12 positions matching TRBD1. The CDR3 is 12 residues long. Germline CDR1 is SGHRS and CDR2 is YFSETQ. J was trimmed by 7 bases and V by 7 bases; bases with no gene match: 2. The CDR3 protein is CASGTGGGGYTF. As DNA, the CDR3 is TGCGCCAGCGGGACAGGGGGCGGTGGCTACACCTTC.

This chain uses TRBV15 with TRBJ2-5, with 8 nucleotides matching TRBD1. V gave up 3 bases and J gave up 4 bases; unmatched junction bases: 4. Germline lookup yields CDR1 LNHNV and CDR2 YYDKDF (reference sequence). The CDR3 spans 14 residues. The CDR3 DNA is TGTGCCACCAGCAGCAACAGGGGGTCAGAGACCCAGTACTTC. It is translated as CATSSNRGSETQYF.

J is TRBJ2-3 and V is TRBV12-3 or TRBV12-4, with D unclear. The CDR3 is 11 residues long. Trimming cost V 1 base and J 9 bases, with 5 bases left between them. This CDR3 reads CASSLGQTQYF. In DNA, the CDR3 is TGTGCCAGCAGTTTAGGGCAGACGCAGTATTTT.

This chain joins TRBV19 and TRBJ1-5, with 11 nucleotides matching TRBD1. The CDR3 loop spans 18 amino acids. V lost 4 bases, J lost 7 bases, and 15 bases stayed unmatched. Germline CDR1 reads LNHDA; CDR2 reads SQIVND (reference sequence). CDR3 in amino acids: CASSKETRTGGRGQPQHF. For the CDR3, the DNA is TGTGCCAGTAGTAAAGAGACCCGGACAGGGGGCCGGGGGCAGCCCCAGCATTTT.

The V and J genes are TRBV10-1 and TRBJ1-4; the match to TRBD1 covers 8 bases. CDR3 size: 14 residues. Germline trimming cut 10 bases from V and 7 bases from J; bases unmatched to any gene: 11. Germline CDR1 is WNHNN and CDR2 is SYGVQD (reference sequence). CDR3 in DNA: TGCGCCACCAAGACAGGGGACGGGGGTGAAAAACTGTTTTTT. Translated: CATKTGDGGEKLFF.

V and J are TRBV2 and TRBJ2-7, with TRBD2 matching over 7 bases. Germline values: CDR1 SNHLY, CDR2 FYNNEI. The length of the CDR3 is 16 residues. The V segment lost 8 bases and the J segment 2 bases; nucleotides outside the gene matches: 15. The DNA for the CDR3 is TGTGCCAGCCGTAGATTGCCAACTAGCGTCCCCTACGAGCAGTACTTC. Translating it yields CASRRLPTSVPYEQYF. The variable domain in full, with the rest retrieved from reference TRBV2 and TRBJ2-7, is EPEVTQTPSHQVTQMGQEVILRCVPISNHLYFYWYRQILGQKVEFLVSFYNNEISEKSEIFDDQFSVERPDGSNFTLKIRSTKLEDSAMYFCASRRLPTSVPYEQYFGPGTRLTVT.

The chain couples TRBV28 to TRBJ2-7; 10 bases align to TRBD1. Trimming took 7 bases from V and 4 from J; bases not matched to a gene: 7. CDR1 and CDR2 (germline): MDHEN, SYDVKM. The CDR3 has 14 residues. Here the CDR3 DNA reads TGTGCCAGCACATCCGGGACAGGGGAATACGAGCAGTACTTC. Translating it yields CASTSGTGEYEQYF.

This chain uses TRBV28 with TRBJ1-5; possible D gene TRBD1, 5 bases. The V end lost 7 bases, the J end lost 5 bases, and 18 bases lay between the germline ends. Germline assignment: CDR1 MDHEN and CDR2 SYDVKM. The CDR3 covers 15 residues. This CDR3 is CASMGGGPVYQPQHF. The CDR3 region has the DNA TGTGCCAGCATGGGGGGAGGGCCAGTTTATCAGCCCCAGCATTTT.

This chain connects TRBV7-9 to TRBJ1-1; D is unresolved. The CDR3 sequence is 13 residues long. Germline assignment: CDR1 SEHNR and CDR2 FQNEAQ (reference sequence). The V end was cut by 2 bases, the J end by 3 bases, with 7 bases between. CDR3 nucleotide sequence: TGTGCCAGCAGCTTAAGGTGGGACACTGAAGCTTTCTTT. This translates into CASSLRWDTEAFF.

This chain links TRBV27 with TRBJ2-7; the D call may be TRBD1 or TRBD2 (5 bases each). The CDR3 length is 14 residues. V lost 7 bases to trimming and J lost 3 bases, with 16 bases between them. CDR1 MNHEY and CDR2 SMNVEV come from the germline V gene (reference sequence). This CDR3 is CASNEHGTLYEQYF. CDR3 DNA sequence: TGTGCCAGCAATGAACACGGGACCCTCTACGAGCAGTACTTC.

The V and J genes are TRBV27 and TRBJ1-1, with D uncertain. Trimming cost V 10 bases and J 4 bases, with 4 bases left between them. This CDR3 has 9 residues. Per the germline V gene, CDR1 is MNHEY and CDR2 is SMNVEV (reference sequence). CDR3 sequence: CATVTEAFF. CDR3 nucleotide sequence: TGTGCCACCGTCACTGAAGCTTTCTTT.

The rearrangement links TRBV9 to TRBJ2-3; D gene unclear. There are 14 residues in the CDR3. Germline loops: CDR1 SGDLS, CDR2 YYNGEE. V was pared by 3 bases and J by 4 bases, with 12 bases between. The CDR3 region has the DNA TGTGCCAGCAGCGGATCGGTAGCAGCAGATACGCAGTATTTT. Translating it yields CASSGSVAADTQYF.

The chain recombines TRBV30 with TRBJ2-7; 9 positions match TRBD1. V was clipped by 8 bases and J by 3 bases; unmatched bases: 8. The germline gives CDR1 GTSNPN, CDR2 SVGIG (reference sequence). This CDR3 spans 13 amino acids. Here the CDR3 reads CAGTTGGYYEQYF. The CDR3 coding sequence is TGTGCCGGGACGACAGGGGGGTACTACGAGCAGTACTTC. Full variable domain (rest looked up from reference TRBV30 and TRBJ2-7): SQTIHQWPATLVQPVGSPLSLECTVEGTSNPNLYWYRQAAGRGLQLLFYSVGIGQISSEVPQNLSASRPQDRQFILSSKKLLLSDSGFYLCAGTTGGYYEQYFGPGTRLTVT.

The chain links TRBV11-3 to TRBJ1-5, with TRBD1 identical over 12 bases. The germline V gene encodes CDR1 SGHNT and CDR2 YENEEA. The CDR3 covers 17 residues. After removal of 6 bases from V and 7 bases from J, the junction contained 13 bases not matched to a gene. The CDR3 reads CASRKGSGQGADQPQHF. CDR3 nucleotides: TGTGCCAGCAGAAAGGGGTCGGGACAGGGGGCCGACCAGCCCCAGCATTTT. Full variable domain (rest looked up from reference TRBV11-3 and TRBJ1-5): EAGVVQSPRYKIIEKKQPVAFWCNPISGHNTLYWYLQNLGQGPELLIRYENEEAVDDSQLPKDRFSAERLKGVDSTLKIQPAELGDSAVYLCASRKGSGQGADQPQHFGDGTRLSIL.

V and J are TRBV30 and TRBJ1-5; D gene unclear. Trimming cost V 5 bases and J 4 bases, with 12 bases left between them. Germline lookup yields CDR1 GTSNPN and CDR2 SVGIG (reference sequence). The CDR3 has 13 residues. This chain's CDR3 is CAWSTDTNQPQHF. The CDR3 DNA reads TGTGCCTGGTCAACGGATACAAATCAGCCCCAGCATTTT.

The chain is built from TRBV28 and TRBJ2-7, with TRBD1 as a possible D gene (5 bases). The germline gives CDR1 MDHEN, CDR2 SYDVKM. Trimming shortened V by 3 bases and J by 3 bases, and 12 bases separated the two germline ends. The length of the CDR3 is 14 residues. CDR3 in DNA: TGTGCCAGCAGTTTTCAGGGAACGCACTACGAGCAGTACTTC. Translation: CASSFQGTHYEQYF.

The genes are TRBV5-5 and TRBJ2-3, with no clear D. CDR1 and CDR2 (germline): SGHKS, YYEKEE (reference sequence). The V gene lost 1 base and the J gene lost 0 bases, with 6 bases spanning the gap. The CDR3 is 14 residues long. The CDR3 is CASSLPYSTDTQYF. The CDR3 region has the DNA TGTGCCAGCAGCTTGCCCTATAGCACAGATACGCAGTATTTT.

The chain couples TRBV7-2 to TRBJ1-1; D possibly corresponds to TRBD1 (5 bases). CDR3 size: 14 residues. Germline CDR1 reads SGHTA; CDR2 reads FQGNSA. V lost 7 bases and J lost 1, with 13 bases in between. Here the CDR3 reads CASIDRRTNTEAFF. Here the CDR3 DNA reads TGTGCCAGCATAGACAGACGTACGAACACTGAAGCTTTCTTT.

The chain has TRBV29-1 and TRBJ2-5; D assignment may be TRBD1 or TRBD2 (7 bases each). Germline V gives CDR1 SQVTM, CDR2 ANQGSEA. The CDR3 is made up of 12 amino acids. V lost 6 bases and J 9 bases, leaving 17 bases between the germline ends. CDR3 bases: TGCAGCGTGGGAGGGGGCGAGGGGGCCCAGTACTTC. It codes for CSVGGGEGAQYF.

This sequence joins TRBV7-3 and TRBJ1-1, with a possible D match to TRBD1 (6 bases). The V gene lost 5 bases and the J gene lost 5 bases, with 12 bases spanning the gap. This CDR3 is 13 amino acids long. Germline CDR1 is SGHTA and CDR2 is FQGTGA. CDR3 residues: CASSLTGQTEAFF. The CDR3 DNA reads TGTGCCAGCAGCCTGACAGGCCAGACTGAAGCTTTCTTT.

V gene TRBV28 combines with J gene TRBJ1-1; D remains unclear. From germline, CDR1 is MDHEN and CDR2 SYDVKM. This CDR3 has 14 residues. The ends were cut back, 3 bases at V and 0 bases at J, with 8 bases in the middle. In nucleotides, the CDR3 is TGTGCCAGCAGTTTCGCCAGATTGAACACTGAAGCTTTCTTT. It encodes CASSFARLNTEAFF.

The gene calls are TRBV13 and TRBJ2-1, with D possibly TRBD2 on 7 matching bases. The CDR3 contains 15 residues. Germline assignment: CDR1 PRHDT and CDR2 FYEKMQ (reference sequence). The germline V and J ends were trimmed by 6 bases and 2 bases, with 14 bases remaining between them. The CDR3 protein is CASRGGGEAYNEQFF. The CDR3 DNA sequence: TGTGCCAGCAGGGGAGGGGGGGAGGCCTACAATGAGCAGTTCTTC. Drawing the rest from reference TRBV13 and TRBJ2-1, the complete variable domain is AAGVIQSPRHLIKEKRETATLKCYPIPRHDTVYWYQQGPGQDPQFLISFYEKMQSDKGSIPDRFSAQQFSDYHSELNMSSLELGDSALYFCASRGGGEAYNEQFFGPGTRLTVL.

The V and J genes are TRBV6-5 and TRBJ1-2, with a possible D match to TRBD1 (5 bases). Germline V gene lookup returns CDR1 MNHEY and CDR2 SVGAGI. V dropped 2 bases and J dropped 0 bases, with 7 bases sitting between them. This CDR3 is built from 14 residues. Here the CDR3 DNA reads TGTGCCAGCAGTTACAGGGGAACTAACTATGGCTACACCTTC. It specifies CASSYRGTNYGYTF.